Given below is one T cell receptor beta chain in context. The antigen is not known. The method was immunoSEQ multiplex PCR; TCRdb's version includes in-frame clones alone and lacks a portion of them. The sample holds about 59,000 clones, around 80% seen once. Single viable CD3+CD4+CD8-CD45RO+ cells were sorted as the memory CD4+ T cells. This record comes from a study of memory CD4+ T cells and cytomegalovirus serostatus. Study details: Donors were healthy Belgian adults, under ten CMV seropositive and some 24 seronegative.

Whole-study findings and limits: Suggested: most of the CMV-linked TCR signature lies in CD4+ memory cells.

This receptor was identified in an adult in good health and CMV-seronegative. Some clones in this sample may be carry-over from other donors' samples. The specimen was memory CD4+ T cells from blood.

CDR3 loop: CAISQLGPTGYEQYF. The CDR3 bases are TGTGCCATCAGCCAGTTGGGACCAACGGGCTACGAGCAGTACTTC. The chain is built from TRBV10-3 and TRBJ2-7, with D perhaps matching TRBD1 or TRBD2 (5 bases each). Germline V CDR1 and CDR2: ENHRY, SYGVKD. V lost 6 bases to trimming and J lost 3 bases, with 18 bases between them. This CDR3 spans 15 amino acids.